This T cell receptor (beta chain) was identified during a study of CD8+CD57+ T cells in acquired aplastic anemia. About the research overall: Roughly 3 ug was the average amount of DNA from sorted CD4+ and CD8+ cells.

Before being chosen for sequencing, patients had shown CD8+CD57+ cell expansion by flow cytometry. Among the patients, all had severe acquired aplastic anemia. Patients were therapy-naive when their blood was sampled. This clonotype was found a few times. Antigen: not known. Genomic DNA templated the TCR beta VDJ and CDR3 profiling. TCRdb ran MiXCR on the reads and lists one entry per CDR3 protein. The sample records some 160,000 distinct CDR3 sequences, roughly 50% being singletons. Overall study findings and caveats: Shared by patients and controls, nearly 30 CD8+ CDR3s were abundant in patients.

This sequence originates from a human donor with aplastic anemia. The material sequenced was sorted CD4+, CD8+, or CD8+CD57+ T cells (not recorded which) from PBMCs.

CDR3 region: CASSHRTGVLGYGYTF. Here the CDR3 DNA reads TGTGCCAGCAGCCATCGTACGGGGGTCCTCGGCTATGGCTACACCTTC. The V and J genes are TRBV3-1 and TRBJ1-2, with TRBD1 as a possible D gene (5 bases). The CDR3 is made up of 16 amino acids. The V end lost 3 bases, the J end lost 4 bases, and 18 bases lay between the germline ends. Looked up from germline, CDR1 is LGHDT and CDR2 is YNNKEL (reference sequence). Using reference TRBV3-1 and TRBJ1-2 for the parts outside the CDR3, the full variable domain is DTAVSQTPKYLVTQMGNDKSIKCEQNLGHDTMYWYKQDSKKFLKIMFSYNNKELIINETVPNRFSPKSPDKAHLNLHINSLELGDSAVYFCASSHRTGVLGYGYTFGSGTRLTVV.